What follows describes a single TCR beta chain. Its matching antigen is unknown. The germline CDR1 and CDR2 sequences are SGDLS and YYNGEE. This CDR3 has 12 amino acids. Preparation of TRB cDNA libraries relied on 5' RACE carrying UMI labels. TCRdb re-called the 5' RACE reads, yielding one record per CDR3 amino acid sequence without DNA. The sample spans around 50,000 distinct CDR3 sequences; the ten largest clones claim about 20%. This entry belongs to a study of CXCR3-negative and CXCR3-positive naive CD8 T cells. Study results and caveats: Most assays were run on fresh PBMCs (CXCR3 expression partially decreased after cryopreservation).

The chain recombines TRBV9 with TRBJ2-1; TCRdb gives TRBD1 as the D gene, but with no DNA this cannot be confirmed. This receptor was obtained from a human donor in good health. Some clones in this sample may be carry-over from other donors' samples. Material: memory CD8+ T cells from blood. The CDR3 loop is CASSARGNEQFF.